This TCR beta chain was profiled in a study of T cells in Graves' hyperthyroidism and ophthalmopathy. With 2 bases clipped from V and 6 bases from J, the junction kept 6 bases outside the gene matches. The CDR3 has 13 amino acids. Germline values: CDR1 SQVTM, CDR2 ANQGSEA. From RNA transcripts, TCR beta CDR3 regions were amplified. HTBI primers were employed in a first-round RT-PCR of the TCR CDR3. MiXCR, applied by TCRdb to the multiplex PCR reads, yields one record per CDR3 protein. The sample holds about 49,000 distinct CDR3 sequences, roughly 56% seen once. Concerning this clonotype: The antigen remains undetermined.

When ophthalmopathy did not progress within 18 months, Graves' hyperthyroidism was considered stable. Newly diagnosed patients aged 18 to 65 had hyperthyroidism of under 2 months' duration. Not enrolled were patients with uncontrolled infection, other autoimmune disease, pregnancy or lactation. The study's findings and limits: Most clonotypes expanded in thyroid above 0.001 were likewise present in blood.

This TCR was recovered from a man aged 18 to 30 with Graves' hyperthyroidism. Sequencing was carried out using peripheral blood or thyroid tissue (not recorded which). The rearrangement joins TRBV29-1 to TRBJ1-2, with 7 bases identical to TRBD1. CDR3 in amino acids: CSVEHRGTNGYTF. DNA for the CDR3: TGCAGCGTTGAACACAGGGGCACGAATGGCTACACCTTC.